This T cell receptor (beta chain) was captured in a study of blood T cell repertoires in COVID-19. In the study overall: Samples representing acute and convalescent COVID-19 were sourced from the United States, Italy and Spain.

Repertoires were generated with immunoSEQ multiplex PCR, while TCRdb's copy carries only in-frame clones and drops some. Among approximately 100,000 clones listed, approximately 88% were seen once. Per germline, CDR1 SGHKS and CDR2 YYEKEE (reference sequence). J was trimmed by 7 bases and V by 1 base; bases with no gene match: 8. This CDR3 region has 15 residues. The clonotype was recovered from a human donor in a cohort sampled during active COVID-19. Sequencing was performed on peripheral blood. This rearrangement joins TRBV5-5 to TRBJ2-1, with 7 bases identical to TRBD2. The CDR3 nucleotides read TGTGCCAGCAGCTTGAATCCGGGAGCGGGAAATGAGCAGTTCTTC. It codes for CASSLNPGAGNEQFF.